This T cell receptor (beta chain) was captured by sequencing in a study of blood T cell repertoires in COVID-19. Across the whole study: Samples representing acute and convalescent COVID-19 were sourced from the United States, Italy and Spain. Sources were T cells, B-cell-depleted T cells, or PBMCs; the material itself was cDNA or gDNA.

CDR1 MNHEY and CDR2 SMNVEV come from the germline V gene (reference sequence). Unmatched junction bases numbered 10, after V lost 6 bases and J lost 4 bases. CDR3 size: 15 residues. The repertoire was sequenced with immunoSEQ multiplex PCR; TCRdb's copy has only in-frame clones and lacks some. The sample has approximately 180,000 clones; nearly 90% are singletons. Sequenced sample: peripheral blood. The TCR comes from a man in his 60s with active or convalescent COVID-19. J is TRBJ1-2 and V is TRBV27; 8 bases agree with TRBD1. The CDR3 reads CASRAPDREGYGYTF. DNA of the CDR3: TGTGCCAGCAGAGCACCGGACAGGGAGGGCTATGGCTACACCTTC.